The 29 T cell receptor beta chains below come from one sample, sequenced in a study of CD8+CD57+ T cells in acquired aplastic anemia. The sequenced patients had an expansion of CD8+CD57+ cells seen by flow cytometry. Investigators profiled TCR beta VDJ and CDR3 from genomic DNA template. MiXCR, applied by TCRdb to the reads, yields one record per CDR3 protein. Of approximately 190,000 distinct CDR3 sequences in the sample, roughly half were seen once. The source material was sorted CD4+, CD8+, or CD8+CD57+ T cells (not recorded which) from PBMCs. These receptor sequences come from a human donor with aplastic anemia.

The sample holds a few counts of this clonotype. The rearrangement links TRBV9 to TRBJ1-2; no reliable D call. The CDR3 is 12 residues long. Germline assignment: CDR1 SGDLS and CDR2 YYNGEE. V dropped 4 bases and J dropped 8 bases, with 12 bases sitting between them. The CDR3: CASSPDVEGYTF. The CDR3 region has the DNA TGTGCCAGCAGCCCCGACGTTGAAGGCTACACCTTC.

The rearrangement joins TRBV11-2 to TRBJ2-6, with 9 bases matching TRBD1. Trimming removed 5 bases from V and 0 bases from J; junction bases left unmatched: 5. The CDR3 contains 17 residues. Germline-derived CDR1 and CDR2 are SGHAT and FQNNGV. DNA for the CDR3: TGTGCCAGCAGCCCCGGGACAGGGTTCTCTGGGGCCAACGTCCTGACTTTC. It codes for CASSPGTGFSGANVLTF.

V and J are TRBV7-9 and TRBJ1-3; weak D call: TRBD1 (6 bases). The germline V gene encodes CDR1 SEHNR and CDR2 FQNEAQ (reference sequence). Trimming took 3 bases from V and 1 from J, leaving 10 bases between them. CDR3 size: 15 residues. DNA of the CDR3: TGTGCCAGCAGCTTCAGGGGTTCATCTGGAAACACCATATATTTT. Translation: CASSFRGSSGNTIYF.

This clonotype was recorded once. This chain links TRBV6-1 with TRBJ1-1; D might be TRBD1 (5 bases). From germline, CDR1 is MNHNS and CDR2 SASEGT. The CDR3 is made up of 12 amino acids. The CDR3 spells CARVGRHTEAFF. CDR3 nucleotides: TGTGCTAGAGTGGGGCGGCATACTGAAGCTTTCTTT.

Note on this clonotype: Here the CDR3 omits its conserved ending phenylalanine or tryptophan, so a read error is the likely source. The chain recombines TRBV13 with TRBJ1-1; TRBD1 matches at 7 bases. The germline V gene has CDR1 PRHDT and CDR2 FYEKMQ (reference sequence). The ends lost 5 bases at V and 1 base at J; junction bases unmatched: 4. This CDR3 is built from 14 residues. The CDR3 protein is CASSIRQGNTEAFS. The CDR3 DNA reads TGTGCCAGCAGCATAAGACAGGGGAACACTGAAGCTTTCTCT.

The V and J genes are TRBV20-1 and TRBJ2-7; TRBD2 aligns across 9 bases. CDR1 DFQATT and CDR2 SNEGSKA come from the germline V gene (reference sequence). The length of the CDR3 is 14 residues. V shed 0 bases, J shed 3 bases, and the junction held 3 bases outside the gene matches. The CDR3 here is CSAREPSGVYEQYF. As DNA, the CDR3 is TGCAGTGCTAGAGAGCCTAGCGGGGTCTACGAGCAGTACTTC.

The V call is TRBV29-1, the J call TRBJ2-1; unclear D gene. V dropped 8 bases and J dropped 8 bases, with 4 bases sitting between them. The CDR3 totals 8 residues. CDR1 and CDR2 (germline): SQVTM, ANQGSEA. CDR3 DNA: TGCAGCACCGATGAGCAGTTCTTC. As protein: CSTDEQFF.

CDR3 in DNA: TGTGCCATCAGCGGGGGGAGCTTAACTAACTATGGCTACACCTTC. It is translated as CAISGGSLTNYGYTF. The chain employs TRBV10-3 and TRBJ1-2; tentatively, D is TRBD1 (5 bases). Per germline, CDR1 ENHRY and CDR2 SYGVKD. The CDR3 is 15 amino acids. Trimming shortened V by 6 bases and J by 0 bases, and 14 bases separated the two germline ends.

This chain joins TRBV19 and TRBJ1-6, with a possible D match to TRBD1 (5 bases). This CDR3 is 14 amino acids long. CDR1 and CDR2 from the germline V gene are LNHDA and SQIVND (reference sequence). V was cut by 5 bases and J by 10 bases, with 15 bases left in between. CDR3 amino acids: CASSGDLAGSPLHF. In nucleotides, the CDR3 is TGTGCCAGTAGTGGGGACCTGGCGGGGTCACCCCTCCACTTT.

This clonotype appeared many times. The CDR3 DNA reads as TGTGCCAGCAGCGTACGGGACAGGGGCGGTGAGCAGTACTTC. This translates into CASSVRDRGGEQYF. The V gene is TRBV9, the J gene TRBJ2-7; 10 bases match TRBD1. The V gene end was trimmed by 1 base and the J gene end by 7 bases; junction bases not matched to a gene: 5. CDR1 is SGDLS and CDR2 is YYNGEE in the germline V gene. This CDR3 is 14 amino acids long.

This clonotype appeared a few times. This chain connects TRBV18 to TRBJ1-6; D unresolved. The CDR3 sequence is 16 residues long. Germline CDR1 and CDR2: KGHSH and LQKENI. Trimming left V 2 bases short and J 0 bases short, with 8 bases between. CDR3 nucleotide sequence: TGTGCCAGCTCACCATCACCGAGCTCCTATAATTCACCCCTCCACTTT. It translates to CASSPSPSSYNSPLHF.

Ten or more counts support this clonotype. The chain uses TRBV7-3 and TRBJ2-1; tentative D call: TRBD2 (5 bases). Germline V gene lookup returns CDR1 SGHTA and CDR2 FQGTGA. Trimming removed 4 bases from V and 7 bases from J, with 17 bases in between. The CDR3 covers 15 residues. The CDR3 here is CASSSYQGRGNEQFF. CDR3 DNA sequence: TGTGCCAGCAGCTCCTACCAAGGACGGGGAAATGAGCAGTTCTTC.

This chain joins TRBV20-1 and TRBJ2-5, with TRBD2 matching 14 bases. Germline assignment: CDR1 DFQATT and CDR2 SNEGSKA (reference sequence). V lost 3 bases and J lost 5; bases outside the gene matches: 5. This CDR3 has 15 amino acids. The CDR3 region has the DNA TGCAGTGCTAGGGTCGGACTAGCGGGAGGCGAGACCCAGTACTTC. Protein product: CSARVGLAGGETQYF.

This clonotype was observed a single time. The rearrangement joins TRBV6-5 to TRBJ2-7; 7 bases are a match to TRBD1. V lost 0 bases to trimming and J lost 0 bases; unmatched junction nucleotides: 5. Germline V CDR1 and CDR2: MNHEY, SVGAGI. This CDR3 has 16 residues. As DNA, the CDR3 is TGTGCCAGCAGTTACTCGTCCGGGACAGTCTCCTACGAGCAGTACTTC. Translated: CASSYSSGTVSYEQYF.

This chain links TRBV20-1 with TRBJ2-3; D ambiguous. Deletions cut 0 bases from V and 4 bases from J, with 5 bases between. Looked up from germline, CDR1 is DFQATT and CDR2 is SNEGSKA (reference sequence). This CDR3 region has 12 residues. The CDR3 nucleotides are TGCAGTGCTAGAGATCTTGCAGATACGCAGTATTTT. This translates into CSARDLADTQYF.

The rearrangement uses TRBV2 and TRBJ1-2; 8 nucleotides agree with TRBD1. Germline-derived CDR1 and CDR2 are SNHLY and FYNNEI. The V gene end was trimmed by 3 bases and the J gene end by 1 base; junction bases not matched to a gene: 4. The CDR3 covers 15 residues. CDR3 amino acids: CASSDRTGSNYGYTF. In nucleotides, the CDR3 is TGTGCCAGCAGTGACCGGACAGGGAGTAACTATGGCTACACCTTC.

The V call is TRBV10-3, the J call TRBJ1-5; D is possibly TRBD1 (6 bases). The length of the CDR3 is 14 residues. V was clipped by 5 bases and J by 10 bases, with 18 bases between them. Germline V gene sequence: CDR1 ENHRY, CDR2 SYGVKD. CDR3 nucleotides: TGTGCCATCAGTCTGACAGGAGAATGTCAACCCCAGCATTTT. It encodes CAISLTGECQPQHF.

This clonotype was seen more than once but under ten times. The V gene is TRBV10-3, the J gene TRBJ2-5; D perhaps matches TRBD2 (5 bases). The CDR3 has 13 residues. The V gene's germline CDR1 is ENHRY and CDR2 SYGVKD. V lost 9 bases, J lost 1 base, and 12 bases lay in between. CDR3 in DNA: TGTGCCATAGGAGGACGGAGCCAAGAGACCCAGTACTTC. Translation: CAIGGRSQETQYF.

In its sample, this clonotype was seen many times. Its ends do not fully match the called genes, so a read error is possible. The chain couples TRBV11-3 to TRBJ2-3; TRBD1 aligns across 7 bases. The CDR3 is made up of 13 amino acids. Germline-derived CDR1 and CDR2 are SGHNT and YENEEA. The CDR3 DNA reads as TGTGCCAGCAGCTTAGATCGAAACAGGGGAATTGATTTT. Translating gives CASSLDRNRGIDF.

In this sample, this clonotype turned up a few times. The CDR3 here is CASSVSTDTQYF. CDR3 in DNA: TGTGCCAGCTCGGTTAGCACAGATACGCAGTATTTT. The chain uses TRBV18 and TRBJ2-3; unclear D gene. V was trimmed by 6 bases and J by 0 bases, leaving 4 bases between them. The CDR3 is 12 amino acids. Looked up from germline, CDR1 is KGHSH and CDR2 is LQKENI.

The CDR3: CASSQGLRGSDTQYF. The CDR3 DNA reads TGTGCCAGCAGCCAAGGTCTTCGCGGTTCAGATACGCAGTATTTT. The V and J genes are TRBV7-3 and TRBJ2-3; D uncertain. CDR3 length: 15 residues. The V gene's germline CDR1 is SGHTA and CDR2 FQGTGA. Trimming pared 5 bases from V and 4 bases from J, leaving 16 bases between.

This clonotype was observed many times. The rearrangement links TRBV20-1 to TRBJ1-3, with a weak D call TRBD1 (5 bases). The CDR3 runs 14 residues. Trimming cost V 0 bases and J 4 bases, with 10 bases left between them. CDR1 is DFQATT, CDR2 SNEGSKA, per germline (reference sequence). The CDR3 DNA reads TGCAGTGCTAGAGATACCCAGGGAGGAAACACCATATATTTT. This gives the protein CSARDTQGGNTIYF.

This chain links TRBV4-2 with TRBJ2-3, with 9 bases matching TRBD2. V shed 1 base and J 4 bases; nucleotides not matched to a gene: 9. The CDR3 length is 17 residues. The germline V gene has CDR1 LGHNA and CDR2 YNFKEQ. The CDR3 sequence: CASSQGVEREVPDTQYF. CDR3 nucleotide sequence: TGTGCCAGCAGCCAAGGTGTCGAGCGGGAGGTCCCAGATACGCAGTATTTT.

Remarks on this clonotype: At one end the junction does not follow the germline gene, possibly because of a read error. The chain links TRBV20-1 to TRBJ2-1; possibly TRBD2 for D (5 bases). CDR3 length equals 14 residues. The germline V gene has CDR1 DFQATT and CDR2 SNEGSKA (reference sequence). DNA of the CDR3: TGCAGTGCTACCGCTCCTGAGCGGTACAACGAGCAGTTCTTC. This translates into CSATAPERYNEQFF.

The chain employs TRBV4-3 and TRBJ2-7; TRBD2 is a possible D gene (6 bases). CDR1 and CDR2 from the germline V gene are LGHNA and YSLEER. Trimming stripped 1 base from V and 1 base from J, with 11 bases between. This CDR3 comprises 15 residues. The CDR3 coding sequence is TGCGCCAGCAGCCAAGGGAGGGTTCGGTCCTACGAGCAGTACTTC. Its protein is CASSQGRVRSYEQYF.

The CDR3, as DNA: TGCAGTGCTATCGGGGTAGCAGATACGCAGTATTTT. The encoded protein is CSAIGVADTQYF. The chain is built from TRBV20-1 and TRBJ2-3; D is perhaps TRBD2 (5 bases). Trimming removed 4 bases from V and 4 bases from J, with 9 bases in between. CDR3 length equals 12 residues. Germline V lookup: CDR1 DFQATT, CDR2 SNEGSKA (reference sequence).

The rearrangement joins TRBV2 to TRBJ2-5, with unresolved D. The CDR3 runs to 12 residues. Trimming cost V 4 bases and J 0 bases, with 3 bases left between them. Looked up from germline, CDR1 is SNHLY and CDR2 is FYNNEI. The CDR3 DNA sequence: TGTGCCAGCAGTGGCTACCAAGAGACCCAGTACTTC. Encoded protein: CASSGYQETQYF.

As regards this clonotype: As the CDR3 is not closed by the conserved phenylalanine or tryptophan, this likely results from a read error. The chain employs TRBV11-2 and TRBJ2-5; D perhaps matches TRBD2 (5 bases). The CDR3 is 14 amino acids. CDR1 is SGHAT and CDR2 is FQNNGV in the germline V gene. The DNA of the CDR3 is TGTACCAGCAGCCGACTGGGAGTGGGGGAGACCCAGTACCTC. Translating gives CTSSRLGVGETQYL.

The sample holds many counts of this clonotype. The chain recombines TRBV7-2 with TRBJ2-2; D is possibly TRBD1 (5 bases). From germline, CDR1 is SGHTA and CDR2 FQGNSA. Trimming cost V 5 bases and J 4 bases, with 8 bases left between them. The CDR3 has 13 amino acids. CDR3 coding DNA: TGTGCCAGCAGCATCGACAGCACCGGGGAGCTGTTTTTT. It yields the protein CASSIDSTGELFF.